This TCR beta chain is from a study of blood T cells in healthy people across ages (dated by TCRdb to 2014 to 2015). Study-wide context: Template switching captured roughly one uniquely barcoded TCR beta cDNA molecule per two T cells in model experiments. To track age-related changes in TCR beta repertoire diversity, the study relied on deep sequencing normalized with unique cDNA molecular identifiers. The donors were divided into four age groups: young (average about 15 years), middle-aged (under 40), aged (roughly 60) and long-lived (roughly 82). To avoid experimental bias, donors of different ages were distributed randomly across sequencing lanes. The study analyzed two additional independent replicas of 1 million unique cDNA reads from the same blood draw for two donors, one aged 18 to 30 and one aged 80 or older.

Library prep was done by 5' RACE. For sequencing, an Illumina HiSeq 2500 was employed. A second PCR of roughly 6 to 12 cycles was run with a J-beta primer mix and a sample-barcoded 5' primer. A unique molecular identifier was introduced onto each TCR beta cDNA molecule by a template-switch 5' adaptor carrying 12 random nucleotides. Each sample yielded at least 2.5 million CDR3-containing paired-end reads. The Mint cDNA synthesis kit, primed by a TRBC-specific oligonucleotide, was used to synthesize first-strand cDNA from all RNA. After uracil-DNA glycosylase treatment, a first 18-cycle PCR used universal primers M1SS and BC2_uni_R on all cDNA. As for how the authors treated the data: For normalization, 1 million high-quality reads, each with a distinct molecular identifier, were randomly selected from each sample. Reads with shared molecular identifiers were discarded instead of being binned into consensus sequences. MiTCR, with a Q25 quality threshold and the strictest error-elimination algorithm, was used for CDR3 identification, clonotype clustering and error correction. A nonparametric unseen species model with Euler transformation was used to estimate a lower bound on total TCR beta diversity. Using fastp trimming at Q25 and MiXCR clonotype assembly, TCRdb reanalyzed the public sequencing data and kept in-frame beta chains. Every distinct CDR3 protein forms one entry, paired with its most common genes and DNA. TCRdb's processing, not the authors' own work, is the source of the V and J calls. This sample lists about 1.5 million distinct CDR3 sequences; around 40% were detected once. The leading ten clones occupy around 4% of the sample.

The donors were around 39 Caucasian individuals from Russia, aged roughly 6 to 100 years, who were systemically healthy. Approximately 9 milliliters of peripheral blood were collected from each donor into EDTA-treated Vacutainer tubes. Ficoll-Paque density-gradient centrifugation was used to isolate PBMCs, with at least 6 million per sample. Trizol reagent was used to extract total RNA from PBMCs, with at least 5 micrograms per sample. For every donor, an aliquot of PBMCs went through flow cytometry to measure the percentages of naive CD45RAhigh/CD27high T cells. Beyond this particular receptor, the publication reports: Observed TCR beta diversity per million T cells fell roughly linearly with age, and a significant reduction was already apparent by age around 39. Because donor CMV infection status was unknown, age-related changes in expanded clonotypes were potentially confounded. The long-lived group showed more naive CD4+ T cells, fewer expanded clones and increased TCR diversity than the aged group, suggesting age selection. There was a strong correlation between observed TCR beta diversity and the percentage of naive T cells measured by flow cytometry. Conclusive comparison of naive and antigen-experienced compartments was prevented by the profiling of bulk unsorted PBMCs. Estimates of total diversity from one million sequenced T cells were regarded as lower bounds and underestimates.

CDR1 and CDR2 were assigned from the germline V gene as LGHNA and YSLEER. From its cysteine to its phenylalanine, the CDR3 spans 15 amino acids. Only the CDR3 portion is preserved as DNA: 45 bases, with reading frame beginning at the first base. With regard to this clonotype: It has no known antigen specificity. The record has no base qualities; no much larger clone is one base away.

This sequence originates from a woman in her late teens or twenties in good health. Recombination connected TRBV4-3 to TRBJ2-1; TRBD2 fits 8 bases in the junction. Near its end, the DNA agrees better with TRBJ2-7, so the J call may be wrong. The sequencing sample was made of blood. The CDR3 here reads CASSQRTSSYNEQYF. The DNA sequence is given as TGCGCCAGCAGCCAAAGGACTAGCTCCTACAATGAGCAGTACTTC.